Listed here are 30 T cell receptor beta chains from one sample, sequenced in a study of blood T cell repertoires in COVID-19. TCRdb keeps only in-frame clones here, not all; method: immunoSEQ multiplex PCR. Among 190,000 or so clones listed, around 84% were seen once. Sequencing input: peripheral blood. The receptors come from a man between 40 and 49 years old with active or convalescent COVID-19.

V and J are TRBV28 and TRBJ1-2; D remains unclear. The V gene's germline CDR1 is MDHEN and CDR2 SYDVKM. This CDR3 region has 13 residues. V lost 3 bases to trimming and J lost 7 bases, with 12 bases between them. CDR3: CASSFPGFGGYTF. The DNA for the CDR3 is TGTGCCAGCAGTTTCCCGGGGTTTGGTGGCTACACCTTC.

This clone showed up just a few times. J is TRBJ1-5 and V is TRBV21-1; the DNA was not compared with TRBD1, the D call given in the table. TRBV21-1 represents a pseudogene. There are 17 residues in the CDR3. The CDR3 DNA reads as TGTGCCAGCAGCAAACGGGGGGACAGGCGGGGGAATCAGCCCCAGCATTTT. It yields the protein CASSKRGDRRGNQPQHF.

The chain uses TRBV7-3 and TRBJ2-2; 10 positions match TRBD1. Germline CDR1 SGHTA, CDR2 FQGTGA. The V gene end was trimmed by 5 bases and the J gene end by 4 bases; junction bases not matched to a gene: 7. The CDR3 is made up of 16 amino acids. The CDR3 DNA is TGTGCCAGCAGCCCCCATGGACAGGGGGGCACCGGGGAGCTGTTTTTT. Protein sequence: CASSPHGQGGTGELFF.

This clone was seen a few times. The chain is built from TRBV11-3 and TRBJ1-2; 7 bases match TRBD1. Germline V gene sequence: CDR1 SGHNT, CDR2 YENEEA. The J segment lost 8 bases and the V segment lost 1 base, leaving 10 bases of the junction unmatched. The CDR3 loop spans 15 amino acids. The CDR3 is CASSLAGLTGEGYTF. In DNA, the CDR3 is TGTGCCAGCAGCTTAGCGGGCCTCACAGGGGAGGGCTACACCTTC.

The chain joins TRBV4-2 to TRBJ1-1, with D perhaps matching TRBD1 (6 bases). Germline loops: CDR1 LGHNA, CDR2 YNFKEQ. V lost 1 base and J 4 bases, leaving 13 bases between the germline ends. The CDR3 has 15 residues. For the CDR3, the DNA is TGTGCCAGCAGCCAAGCGGGGGGCATGAGCACTGAAGCTTTCTTT. Translated: CASSQAGGMSTEAFF.

The genes are TRBV5-1 and TRBJ2-3; D may be TRBD1 (6 bases). Germline assignment: CDR1 SGHRS and CDR2 YFSETQ. Deletions cut 5 bases from V and 2 bases from J, with 12 bases between. The CDR3 contains 14 residues. CDR3 sequence (DNA): TGCGCCAGCAGTTCCGGGGACAACACAGATACGCAGTATTTT. Translation gives CASSSGDNTDTQYF.

J is TRBJ1-2 and V is TRBV24-1; TRBD1 agrees at 7 bases. The CDR3 totals 16 residues. V lost 4 bases to trimming and J lost 2 bases; unmatched junction nucleotides: 9. Germline-derived CDR1 and CDR2 are KGHDR and SFDVKD. CDR3 region: CATSDSDRAKNYGYTF. In nucleotides, the CDR3 is TGTGCCACCAGTGACAGTGACAGGGCGAAGAACTATGGCTACACCTTC.

CDR3 in amino acids: CASVDTPGELFF. In DNA form, the CDR3 reads TGTGCCAGCGTCGACACCCCCGGGGAGCTGTTTTTT. The chain joins TRBV7-9 to TRBJ2-2; D ambiguous. The CDR3 consists of 12 residues. The germline V gene encodes CDR1 SEHNR and CDR2 FQNEAQ (reference sequence). V was clipped by 8 bases and J by 6 bases, with 10 bases between them.

The rearrangement joins TRBV11-1 to TRBJ2-1, with 10 bases fitting TRBD1. V shed 1 base, J shed 8 bases, and the junction held 5 bases outside the gene matches. The CDR3 spans 15 residues. The germline CDR1 and CDR2 sequences are SGHAT and FQDESV (reference sequence). CDR3 DNA: TGTGCCAGCAGCTTAGGGGGACAGGGGCACCATGAGCAGTTCTTC. It translates to CASSLGGQGHHEQFF.

V is TRBV6-2 or TRBV6-3 and J is TRBJ2-1; D is perhaps TRBD2 (5 bases). The CDR3 is 15 amino acids. Trimming cost V 5 bases and J 4 bases, with 15 bases left between them. The V gene's germline CDR1 is MNHEY and CDR2 SVGEGT. The CDR3 is CASSDRARGYNEQFF. The CDR3 bases are TGTGCCAGCAGTGACCGGGCACGCGGGTACAATGAGCAGTTCTTC.

This rearrangement joins TRBV6-6 to TRBJ1-3; perhaps TRBD1 as D (6 bases). Germline CDR1 and CDR2: MNHNY and SVGAGI (reference sequence). V was clipped by 10 bases and J by 8 bases, with 27 bases between them. The CDR3 has 16 amino acids. The CDR3 protein is CATQPPAGDHPDTIYF. The CDR3 region has the DNA TGTGCCACCCAGCCGCCAGCAGGGGATCATCCAGACACCATATATTTT.

The rearrangement uses TRBV6-5 and TRBJ1-6; D gene unclear. The CDR3 is 14 residues long. Germline V gene sequence: CDR1 MNHEY, CDR2 SVGAGI. Deletions cut 6 bases from V and 13 bases from J, with 19 bases between. The CDR3 is CASSPLGLKVPLHF. As DNA, the CDR3 is TGTGCCAGCAGCCCGCTGGGCCTCAAGGTCCCCCTCCACTTT.

V usage is TRBV7-8 and J usage is TRBJ2-1; the match to TRBD2 covers 7 bases. The CDR3 has 17 amino acids. V trimming: 5 bases; J trimming: 4 bases; junction bases outside the gene matches: 14. Per germline, CDR1 SGHVS and CDR2 FQNEAQ. The CDR3 DNA reads TGTGCCAGCAGCCTGTTGCGTTATGGGGGGGAATACAATGAGCAGTTCTTC. It translates to CASSLLRYGGEYNEQFF. Full variable domain (outside the CDR3, taken from reference TRBV7-8 and TRBJ2-1): GAGVSQSPRYKVAKRGQDVALRCDPISGHVSLFWYQQALGQGPEFLTYFQNEAQLDKSGLPSDRFFAERPEGSVSTLKIQRTQQEDSAVYLCASSLLRYGGEYNEQFFGPGTRLTVL.

The rearrangement joins TRBV9 to TRBJ2-3; 8 nucleotides match TRBD1. The CDR3 loop spans 14 amino acids. CDR1 is SGDLS and CDR2 is YYNGEE in the germline V gene. The V gene end was trimmed by 3 bases and the J gene end by 4 bases; junction bases not matched to a gene: 4. In nucleotides, the CDR3 is TGTGCCAGCAGCGGGGACAGGTCGGCAGATACGCAGTATTTT. Amino acids: CASSGDRSADTQYF.

The chain links TRBV5-5 to TRBJ2-1, with D hard to call. The germline V gene encodes CDR1 SGHKS and CDR2 YYEKEE (reference sequence). The germline V and J ends were trimmed by 4 bases and 4 bases, with 6 bases remaining between them. CDR3 length equals 12 residues. The CDR3: CASSLQYNEQFF. In DNA form, the CDR3 reads TGTGCCAGCAGCCTTCAGTACAATGAGCAGTTCTTC.

This clone was counted at least ten times. The V gene is TRBV5-5, the J gene TRBJ1-5; weak D call: TRBD1 (5 bases). V lost 6 bases, J lost 8 bases, and 21 bases lay in between. The CDR3 spans 15 residues. In germline, CDR1 is SGHKS, CDR2 YYEKEE (reference sequence). CDR3 DNA: TGTGCCAGCACCCCCTCGGGAGGACATGGCGAGCCCCAGCATTTT. As protein: CASTPSGGHGEPQHF.

The rearrangement uses TRBV11-2 and TRBJ1-1; D possibly corresponds to TRBD1 (5 bases). The CDR3 totals 13 residues. Trimming removed 2 bases at V and 6 bases at J, with 10 bases between. Germline V gene data show CDR1 as SGHAT and CDR2 as FQNNGV. CDR3: CASSLKGSAEAFF. The CDR3 region has the DNA TGTGCCAGCAGCTTAAAGGGGTCCGCTGAAGCTTTCTTT.

This clone was detected once. J is TRBJ2-7 and V is TRBV3-1 (or the pseudogene TRBV3-2), with 8 bases that match TRBD2. The germline V gene encodes CDR1 LGHDT and CDR2 YNNKEL (reference sequence). J lost 1 base, V lost 1 base, and 3 bases had no gene match. This CDR3 contains 15 residues. The CDR3 spells CASSQASGGSYEQYF. In DNA form, the CDR3 reads TGTGCCAGCAGCCAAGCGAGCGGGGGTTCCTACGAGCAGTACTTC.

This rearrangement joins TRBV9 to TRBJ2-1; no clear D. V was clipped by 0 bases and J by 9 bases, with 10 bases between them. This CDR3 spans 13 amino acids. Per germline, CDR1 SGDLS and CDR2 YYNGEE. This CDR3 reads CASSVDSMAEQFF. The CDR3 region has the DNA TGTGCCAGCAGCGTAGATAGCATGGCTGAGCAGTTCTTC.

A note on this clone: An end of the junction does not agree with germline; a read error may underlie this. This rearrangement joins TRBV2 to TRBJ2-5, with TRBD1 matching 7 bases. Per the germline V gene, CDR1 is SNHLY and CDR2 is FYNNEI. The CDR3 is 14 residues long. The DNA of the CDR3 is TGTGCTAGCAGAGGAAGTAGGGGGCGGGAGACCCAGTACTTC. This encodes CASRGSRGRETQYF.

The chain uses TRBV30 and TRBJ2-2; 7 positions match TRBD1. V shed 0 bases, J shed 4 bases, and the junction held 11 bases outside the gene matches. This CDR3 is built from 17 residues. CDR1 GTSNPN and CDR2 SVGIG come from the germline V gene (reference sequence). The CDR3 protein is CAWSVPHRGRGTGELFF. The DNA for the CDR3 is TGTGCCTGGAGTGTACCCCACAGGGGAAGGGGCACCGGGGAGCTGTTTTTT.

The V call is TRBV6-5, the J call TRBJ2-7; TRBD1 matches 8 bases. Germline values: CDR1 MNHEY, CDR2 SVGAGI. V shed 0 bases, J shed 0 bases, and the junction held 4 bases outside the gene matches. CDR3 size: 16 residues. This CDR3 reads CASSYSTGEASYEQYF. Here the CDR3 DNA reads TGTGCCAGCAGTTACTCGACAGGGGAAGCCTCCTACGAGCAGTACTTC.

This chain links TRBV11-3 with TRBJ1-6; D is uncertain. This CDR3 region has 12 residues. Germline V lookup: CDR1 SGHNT, CDR2 YENEEA. V was pared by 4 bases and J by 5 bases, with 3 bases between. The CDR3 region has the DNA TGTGCCAGCAGCTCGGATAATTCACCCCTCCACTTT. Its translation is CASSSDNSPLHF.

The chain employs TRBV28 and TRBJ2-1, with D maybe TRBD1 (5 bases). CDR1 is MDHEN and CDR2 is SYDVKM in the germline V gene. The CDR3 sequence is 12 residues long. V was cut by 6 bases and J by 9 bases, with 12 bases left in between. The CDR3 coding sequence is TGTGCCAGCAGCAAAAGACAGAGTGAGCAGTTCTTC. Amino acids: CASSKRQSEQFF.

This rearrangement joins TRBV30 to TRBJ2-1; TRBD2 matches at 13 bases. The CDR3 contains 16 residues. With V trimmed by 4 bases and J by 4 bases, 7 bases remained unmatched. CDR1 GTSNPN and CDR2 SVGIG come from the germline V gene (reference sequence). CDR3 nucleotides: TGTGCCTGGACACTAGCGGGGGGGGTGAGTTACAATGAGCAGTTCTTC. Amino acids: CAWTLAGGVSYNEQFF. The full variable domain, completed using reference TRBV30 and TRBJ2-1, is SQTIHQWPATLVQPVGSPLSLECTVEGTSNPNLYWYRQAAGRGLQLLFYSVGIGQISSEVPQNLSASRPQDRQFILSSKKLLLSDSGFYLCAWTLAGGVSYNEQFFGPGTRLTVL.

The chain recombines TRBV3-1 (or the pseudogene TRBV3-2) with TRBJ1-3; D is uncertain. Germline loops: CDR1 LGHDT, CDR2 YNNKEL (reference sequence). The V end lost 4 bases, the J end lost 4 bases, and 17 bases lay between the germline ends. This CDR3 has 16 residues. CDR3 sequence reads: CASSPPRGKAGNTIYF. DNA of the CDR3: TGTGCCAGCAGCCCACCCCGGGGTAAGGCAGGAAACACCATATATTTT.

This chain uses TRBV7-3 with TRBJ2-2; 7 bases align to TRBD2. CDR1 and CDR2 (germline): SGHTA, FQGTGA. The CDR3 totals 16 residues. The V segment lost 0 bases and the J segment 3 bases; nucleotides outside the gene matches: 4. CDR3 nucleotide sequence: TGTGCCAGCAGCTTAACCCGGGACTACTACACCGGGGAGCTGTTTTTT. It specifies CASSLTRDYYTGELFF. Full variable domain (rest looked up from reference TRBV7-3 and TRBJ2-2): GAGVSQTPSNKVTEKGKYVELRCDPISGHTALYWYRQSLGQGPEFLIYFQGTGAADDSGLPNDRFFAVRPEGSVSTLKIQRTERGDSAVYLCASSLTRDYYTGELFFGEGSRLTVL.

V usage is TRBV5-1 and J usage is TRBJ2-1; no firm D call. Germline assignment: CDR1 SGHRS and CDR2 YFSETQ. This CDR3 is built from 14 residues. The germline V and J ends were trimmed by 3 bases and 7 bases, with 14 bases remaining between them. CDR3 bases: TGCGCCAGCAGCTCTTCGCCCGTGGAGAATGAGCAGTTCTTC. It is translated as CASSSSPVENEQFF.

The chain joins TRBV7-2 to TRBJ2-1, with 14 bases matching TRBD2. CDR1 and CDR2 (germline): SGHTA, FQGNSA. The ends lost 5 bases at V and 2 bases at J; junction bases unmatched: 2. This CDR3 comprises 16 residues. CDR3 region: CASSPTSGGAYNEQFF. DNA for the CDR3: TGTGCCAGCAGCCCGACTAGCGGGGGGGCCTACAATGAGCAGTTCTTC. The entire variable domain, with the rest obtained from reference TRBV7-2 and TRBJ2-1, is as follows: GAGVSQSPSNKVTEKGKDVELRCDPISGHTALYWYRQSLGQGLEFLIYFQGNSAPDKSGLPSDRFSAERTGGSVSTLTIQRTQQEDSAVYLCASSPTSGGAYNEQFFGPGTRLTVL.

The V call is TRBV5-1, the J call TRBJ2-7; D gene ambiguous. The CDR3 runs to 13 residues. The V gene lost 3 bases and the J gene lost 6 bases, with 13 bases spanning the gap. Per germline, CDR1 SGHRS and CDR2 YFSETQ. CDR3 amino acids: CASSSTKSAEQYF. CDR3 DNA sequence: TGCGCCAGCAGCTCAACAAAATCTGCCGAGCAGTACTTC.